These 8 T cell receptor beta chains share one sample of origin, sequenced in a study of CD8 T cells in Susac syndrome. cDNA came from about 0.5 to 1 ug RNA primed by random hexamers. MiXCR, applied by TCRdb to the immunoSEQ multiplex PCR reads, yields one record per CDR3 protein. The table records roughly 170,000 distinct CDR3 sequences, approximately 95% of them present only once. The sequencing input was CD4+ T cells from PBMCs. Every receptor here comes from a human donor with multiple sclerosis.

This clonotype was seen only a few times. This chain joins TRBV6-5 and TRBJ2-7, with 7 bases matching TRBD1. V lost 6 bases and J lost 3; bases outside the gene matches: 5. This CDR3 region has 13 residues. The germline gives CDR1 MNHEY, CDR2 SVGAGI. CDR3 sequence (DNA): TGTGCCAGCAGCCAAAGACAGGGCTACGAGCAGTACTTC. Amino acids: CASSQRQGYEQYF.

The CDR3 region has the DNA TGTGCCAGCAGCGCCGGACAGGGCTCCTATAATTCACCCCTCCACTTT. Protein product: CASSAGQGSYNSPLHF. The genes are TRBV7-3 and TRBJ1-6, with 8 bases aligning to TRBD1. Looked up from germline, CDR1 is SGHTA and CDR2 is FQGTGA. The CDR3 is made up of 16 amino acids. Trimming cost V 5 bases and J 0 bases; bases outside gene matches: 3.

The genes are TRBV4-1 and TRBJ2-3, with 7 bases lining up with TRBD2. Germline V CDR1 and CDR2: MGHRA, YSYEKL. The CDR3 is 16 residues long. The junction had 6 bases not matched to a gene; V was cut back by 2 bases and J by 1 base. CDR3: CASSQTTSKRTDTQYF. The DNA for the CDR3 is TGCGCCAGCAGCCAAACGACTAGCAAGCGCACAGATACGCAGTATTTT.

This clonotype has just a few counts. This CDR3 is CASSILGQGANVLTF. The CDR3 DNA is TGTGCCAGTAGTATACTGGGACAGGGGGCCAACGTCCTGACTTTC. V is TRBV19 and J is TRBJ2-6, with 7 bases identical to TRBD1. This CDR3 region has 15 residues. With V trimmed by 2 bases and J by 4 bases, 2 bases remained unmatched. CDR1 and CDR2 (germline): LNHDA, SQIVND (reference sequence). The variable domain in full, with the rest retrieved from reference TRBV19 and TRBJ2-6, is DGGITQSPKYLFRKEGQNVTLSCEQNLNHDAMYWYRQDPGQGLRLIYYSQIVNDFQKGDIAEGYSVSREKKESFPLTVTSAQKNPTAFYLCASSILGQGANVLTFGAGSRLTVL.

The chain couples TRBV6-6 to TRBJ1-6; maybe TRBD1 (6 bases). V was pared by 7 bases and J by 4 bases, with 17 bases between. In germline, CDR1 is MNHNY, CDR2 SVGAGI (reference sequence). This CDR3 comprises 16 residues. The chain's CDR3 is CASTKGGSGYNSPLHF. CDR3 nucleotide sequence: TGTGCCAGCACCAAGGGGGGAAGCGGGTATAATTCACCCCTCCACTTT.

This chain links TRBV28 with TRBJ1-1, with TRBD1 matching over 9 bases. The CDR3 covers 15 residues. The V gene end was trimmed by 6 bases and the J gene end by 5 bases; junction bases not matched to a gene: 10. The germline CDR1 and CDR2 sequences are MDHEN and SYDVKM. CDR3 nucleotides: TGTGCCAGCAGGGGACAGGGAAGGGGAGAGACTGAAGCTTTCTTT. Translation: CASRGQGRGETEAFF.

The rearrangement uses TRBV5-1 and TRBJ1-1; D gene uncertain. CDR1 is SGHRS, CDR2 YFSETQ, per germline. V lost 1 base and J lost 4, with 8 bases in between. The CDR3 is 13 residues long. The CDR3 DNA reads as TGCGCCAGCAGCTTGTGGGAGGGCACTGAAGCTTTCTTT. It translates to CASSLWEGTEAFF.

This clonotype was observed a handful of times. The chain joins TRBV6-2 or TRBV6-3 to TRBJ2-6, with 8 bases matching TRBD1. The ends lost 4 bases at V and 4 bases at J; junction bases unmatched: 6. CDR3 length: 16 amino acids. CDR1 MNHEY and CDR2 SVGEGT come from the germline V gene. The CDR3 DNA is TGTGCCAGCAGTTCCCAGGGGGCAGGCGGGGCCAACGTCCTGACTTTC. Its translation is CASSSQGAGGANVLTF.